This T cell receptor (beta chain) was sequenced during a study of blood T cell repertoires in COVID-19. Study-wide context: The samples span acute and convalescent COVID-19 from the United States, Italy and Spain. PBMCs, B-cell-depleted T cells, or T cells provided the cDNA or gDNA that made up the material.

J gave up 8 bases and V 3 bases, and 10 bases lay outside the gene matches. The CDR3 is made up of 16 amino acids. Germline CDR1 and CDR2: SEHNR and FQNEAQ (reference sequence). Per the original data handling: Cell counts per sample came from amplifying reference gene primers. Method: immunoSEQ multiplex PCR; TCRdb's copy keeps in-frame clones and lacks some. V and J calls and clone size follow that table, whereas D and trimming were derived from the DNA. The sample consists of about 120,000 clones, about four fifths of them appearing once. This TCR was sampled from a man aged 55 to 69 with acute or convalescent COVID-19. This chain connects TRBV7-9 to TRBJ1-4, with 9 bases fitting TRBD1. Material: peripheral blood. The CDR3 region is CASSFVPGQGQEKLFF. The CDR3 region has the DNA TGTGCCAGCAGCTTTGTTCCGGGACAGGGACAAGAAAAACTGTTTTTT.